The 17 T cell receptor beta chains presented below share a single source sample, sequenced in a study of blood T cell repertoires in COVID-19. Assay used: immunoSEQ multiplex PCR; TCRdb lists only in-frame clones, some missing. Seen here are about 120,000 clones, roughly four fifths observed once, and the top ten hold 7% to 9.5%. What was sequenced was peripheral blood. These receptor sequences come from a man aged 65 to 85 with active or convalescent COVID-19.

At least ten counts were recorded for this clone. As DNA, the CDR3 is TGTGCCAGTAGTGCCCGACTAGCGGGCGTCGACAATGAGCAGTTCTTC. Amino acid sequence: CASSARLAGVDNEQFF. J is TRBJ2-1 and V is TRBV19, with 10 bases that match TRBD2. This CDR3 has 16 amino acids. CDR1 is LNHDA and CDR2 is SQIVND in the germline V gene (reference sequence). V dropped 5 bases and J dropped 5; count of bases not matched to a gene: 9.

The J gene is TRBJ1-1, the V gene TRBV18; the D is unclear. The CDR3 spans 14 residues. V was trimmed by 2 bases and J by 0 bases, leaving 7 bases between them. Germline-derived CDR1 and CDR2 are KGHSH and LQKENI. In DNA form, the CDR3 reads TGTGCCAGCTCACCAGTAGCGATGAACACTGAAGCTTTCTTT. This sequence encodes CASSPVAMNTEAFF.

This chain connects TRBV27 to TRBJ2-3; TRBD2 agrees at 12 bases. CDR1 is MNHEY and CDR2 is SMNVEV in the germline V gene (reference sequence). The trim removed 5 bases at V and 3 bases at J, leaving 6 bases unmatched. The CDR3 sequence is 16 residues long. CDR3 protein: CASSLRTSGITDTQYF. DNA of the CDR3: TGTGCCAGCAGTCTCCGGACTAGCGGGATTACAGATACGCAGTATTTT.

The CDR3 here is CASSRIRVGYTF. CDR3 DNA: TGTGCCAGCAGCCGGATCAGGGTTGGCTACACCTTC. The gene calls are TRBV28 and TRBJ1-2, with a tentative D call TRBD1 (5 bases). Trimming cost V 6 bases and J 7 bases, with 12 bases left between them. The CDR3 length is 12 residues. Germline CDR1 and CDR2: MDHEN and SYDVKM.

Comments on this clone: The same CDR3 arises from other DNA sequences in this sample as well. CDR3 bases: TGTGCCAGCAGCTTATTGGGAGGGAACACTGAAGCTTTCTTT. The encoded protein is CASSLLGGNTEAFF. V is TRBV7-3 and J is TRBJ1-1; no definite D call. The CDR3 is 14 residues long. Germline V gene data show CDR1 as SGHTA and CDR2 as FQGTGA. Trimming cost V 2 bases and J 1 base, with 8 bases left between them.

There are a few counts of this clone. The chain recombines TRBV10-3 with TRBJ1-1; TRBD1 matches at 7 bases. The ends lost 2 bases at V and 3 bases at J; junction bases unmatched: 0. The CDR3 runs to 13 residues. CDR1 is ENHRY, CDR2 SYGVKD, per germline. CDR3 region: CAISEGQDTEAFF. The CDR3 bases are TGTGCCATCAGTGAGGGACAGGACACTGAAGCTTTCTTT.

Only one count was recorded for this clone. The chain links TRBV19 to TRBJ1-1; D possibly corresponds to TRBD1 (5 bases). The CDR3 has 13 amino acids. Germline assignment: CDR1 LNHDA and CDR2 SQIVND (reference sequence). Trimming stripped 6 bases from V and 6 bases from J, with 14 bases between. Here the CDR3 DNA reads TGTGCCAGTAGGGGCAGGGTCGTCGCTGAAGCTTTCTTT. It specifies CASRGRVVAEAFF.

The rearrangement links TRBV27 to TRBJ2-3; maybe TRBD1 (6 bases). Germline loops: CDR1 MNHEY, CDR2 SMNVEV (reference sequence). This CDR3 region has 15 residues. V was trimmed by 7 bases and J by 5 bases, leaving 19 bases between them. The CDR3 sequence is CASKTQGPTRDTQYF. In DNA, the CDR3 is TGTGCCAGCAAAACACAGGGCCCCACACGAGATACGCAGTATTTT.

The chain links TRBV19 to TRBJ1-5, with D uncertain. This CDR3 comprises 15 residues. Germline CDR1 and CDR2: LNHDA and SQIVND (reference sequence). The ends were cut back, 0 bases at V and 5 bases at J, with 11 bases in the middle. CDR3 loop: CASSIDLAPHQPQHF. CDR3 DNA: TGTGCCAGTAGTATAGATCTGGCACCCCATCAGCCCCAGCATTTT.

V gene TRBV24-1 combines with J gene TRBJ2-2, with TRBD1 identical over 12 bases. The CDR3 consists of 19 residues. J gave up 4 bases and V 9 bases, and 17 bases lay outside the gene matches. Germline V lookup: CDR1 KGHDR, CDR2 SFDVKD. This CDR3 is CATRPAPGGTGGSTGELFF. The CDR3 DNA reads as TGTGCCACCCGCCCGGCCCCCGGGGGGACAGGGGGCAGCACCGGGGAGCTGTTTTTT.

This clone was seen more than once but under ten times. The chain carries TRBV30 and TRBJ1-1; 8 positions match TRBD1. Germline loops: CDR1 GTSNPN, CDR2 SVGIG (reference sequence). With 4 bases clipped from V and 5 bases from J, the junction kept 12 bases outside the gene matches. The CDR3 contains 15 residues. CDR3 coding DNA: TGTGCCTGGATCCCCATTACAGGGGGTGGGACTGAAGCTTTCTTT. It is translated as CAWIPITGGGTEAFF.

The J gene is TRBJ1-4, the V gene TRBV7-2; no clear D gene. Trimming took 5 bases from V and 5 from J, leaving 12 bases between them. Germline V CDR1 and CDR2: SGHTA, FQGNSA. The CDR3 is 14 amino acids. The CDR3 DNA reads TGTGCCAGCAGCCTCGGCGGGAGAAATGAAAAACTGTTTTTT. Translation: CASSLGGRNEKLFF.

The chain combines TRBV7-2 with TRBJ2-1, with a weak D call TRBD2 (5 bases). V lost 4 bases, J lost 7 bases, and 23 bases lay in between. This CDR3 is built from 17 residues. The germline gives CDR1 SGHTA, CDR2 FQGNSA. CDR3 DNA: TGTGCCAGCAGCTCACAATCCGCGGCTAGCATTATGAATGAGCAGTTCTTC. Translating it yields CASSSQSAASIMNEQFF.

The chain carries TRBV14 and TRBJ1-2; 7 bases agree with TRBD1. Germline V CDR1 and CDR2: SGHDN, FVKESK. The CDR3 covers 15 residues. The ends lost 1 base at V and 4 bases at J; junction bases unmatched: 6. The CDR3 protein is CASSQGLDRTYGYTF. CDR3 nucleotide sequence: TGTGCCAGCAGCCAAGGTCTGGACAGGACCTATGGCTACACCTTC.

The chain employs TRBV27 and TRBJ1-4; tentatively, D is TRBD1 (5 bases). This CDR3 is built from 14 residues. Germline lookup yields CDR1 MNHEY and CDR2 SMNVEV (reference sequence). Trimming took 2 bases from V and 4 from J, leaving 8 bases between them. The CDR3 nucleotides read TGTGCCAGCAGTTTAGCAGGGATTAATGAAAAACTGTTTTTT. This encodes CASSLAGINEKLFF.

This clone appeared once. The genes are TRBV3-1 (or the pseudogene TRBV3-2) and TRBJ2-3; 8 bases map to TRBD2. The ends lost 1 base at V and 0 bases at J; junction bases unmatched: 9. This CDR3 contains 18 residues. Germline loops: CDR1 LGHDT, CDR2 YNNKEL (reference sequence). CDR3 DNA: TGTGCCAGCAGCCAAGGTCTCCAAGCGGGGGCTAGCACAGATACGCAGTATTTT. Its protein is CASSQGLQAGASTDTQYF.

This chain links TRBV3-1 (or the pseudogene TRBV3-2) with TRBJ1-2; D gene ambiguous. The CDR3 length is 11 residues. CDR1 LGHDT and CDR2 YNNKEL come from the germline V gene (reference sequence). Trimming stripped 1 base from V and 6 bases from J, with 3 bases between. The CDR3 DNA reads TGTGCCAGCAGCCAAGTAGATGGCTACACCTTC. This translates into CASSQVDGYTF.